The 24 T cell receptor beta chains below were found in one sample sequenced in a study of regulatory T cells in long-lasting Graves disease. Libraries of TCR beta came from iRepertoire HTBI primers plus Arm-PCR of CDR3 regions. TCRdb fed the multiplex PCR reads into MiXCR, producing one record per CDR3 protein. The sample has under 500,000 distinct CDR3 sequences; less than 25% are singletons. Time point described: persistent/refractory GD, antithyroid drugs over 5 years with positive TRAb. TCR sequences were obtained from RNA taken from PBMCs. The sample in question was peripheral blood mononuclear cells (PBMCs), obtained when the disease was refractory, from a patient treated with antithyroid drugs. The receptor source for this set is a female donor with Graves disease.

V is TRBV9 and J is TRBJ2-7, with D perhaps given as TRBD1 or TRBD2 (5 bases each). This CDR3 contains 12 residues. CDR1 and CDR2 from the germline V gene are SGDLS and YYNGEE. V lost 3 bases and J lost 5, with 9 bases in between. CDR3 sequence (DNA): TGTGCCAGCAGCGGTATGGGACACGAGCAGTACTTC. Protein sequence: CASSGMGHEQYF.

This clonotype has just a few counts. The V and J genes are TRBV4-3 and TRBJ1-6; possible D gene TRBD1, 6 bases. Germline V gene data show CDR1 as LGHNA and CDR2 as YSLEER. The CDR3 runs to 17 residues. The V and J ends lost 5 bases and 7 bases respectively, with 21 bases between them. CDR3 region: CASSETGPQQQNSPLHF. CDR3 nucleotides: TGCGCCAGCAGCGAGACAGGTCCTCAACAACAAAATTCACCCCTCCACTTT.

This chain links TRBV10-3 with TRBJ2-7, with a tentative D call TRBD1 (6 bases). The CDR3 extends over 13 amino acids. In germline, CDR1 is ENHRY, CDR2 SYGVKD. V was cut by 3 bases and J by 6 bases, with 12 bases left in between. CDR3 residues: CAISEQGTGEQYF. The CDR3 DNA reads TGTGCCATCAGTGAACAGGGTACGGGCGAGCAGTACTTC.

This clonotype was detected many times. CDR3 nucleotides: TGCAGTGCTGGACTAGCGGGAGCCTACGAGCAGTACTTC. Translation gives CSAGLAGAYEQYF. The chain couples TRBV20-1 to TRBJ2-7; TRBD2 aligns across 13 bases. The CDR3 is made up of 13 amino acids. The V gene's germline CDR1 is DFQATT and CDR2 SNEGSKA (reference sequence). Trimming removed 5 bases from V and 2 bases from J; junction bases left unmatched: 0.

The chain has TRBV12-3 or TRBV12-4 and TRBJ2-6; D possibly corresponds to TRBD2 (5 bases). The CDR3 totals 16 residues. V dropped 1 base and J dropped 2 bases, with 9 bases sitting between them. The CDR3 region has the DNA TGTGCCAGCAGTTTAGGGATGAGGGCTGGGGCCAACGTCCTGACTTTC. Translated, it gives CASSLGMRAGANVLTF.

Ten or more counts support this clonotype. CDR3 sequence reads: CASSPLWAPGSDEQFF. DNA of the CDR3: TGTGCCAGCAGTCCTCTTTGGGCCCCCGGTTCGGATGAGCAGTTCTTC. The chain uses TRBV12-3 or TRBV12-4 and TRBJ2-1, with D unclear. Trimming removed 5 bases at V and 8 bases at J, with 22 bases between. CDR3 length equals 16 residues.

The chain joins TRBV29-1 to TRBJ2-7; the D is unclear. CDR1 is SQVTM, CDR2 ANQGSEA, per germline. The CDR3 loop spans 11 amino acids. The V end was cut by 4 bases, the J end by 1 base, with 5 bases between. Written as DNA, the CDR3 is TGCAGCGTTGCGGGTTCCTACGAGCAGTACTTC. It yields the protein CSVAGSYEQYF.

The chain recombines TRBV7-9 with TRBJ1-1; TRBD1 matches 8 bases. Germline trimming cut 5 bases from V and 1 base from J; bases unmatched to any gene: 6. The CDR3 extends over 15 amino acids. Per the germline V gene, CDR1 is SEHNR and CDR2 is FQNEAQ (reference sequence). The CDR3 sequence: CASSPSQGANTEAFF. DNA for the CDR3: TGTGCCAGCAGCCCCTCTCAGGGGGCGAACACTGAAGCTTTCTTT.

There are many counts of this clonotype. V and J are TRBV15 and TRBJ1-6; 7 nucleotides match TRBD1. V dropped 0 bases and J dropped 6; count of bases not matched to a gene: 8. Germline loops: CDR1 LNHNV, CDR2 YYDKDF (reference sequence). CDR3 length: 17 residues. The CDR3 spells CATSRDLAGTANSPLHF. The DNA for the CDR3 is TGTGCCACCAGCAGAGATCTCGCGGGGACAGCTAATTCACCCCTCCACTTT.

At least ten counts were recorded for this clonotype. The rearrangement uses TRBV12-3 or TRBV12-4 and TRBJ2-7; TRBD2 might be the D (5 bases). The CDR3 consists of 14 residues. V was pared by 2 bases and J by 2 bases, with 10 bases between. The CDR3 reads CASSLSEGTYEQYF. The CDR3 coding sequence is TGTGCCAGCAGTTTATCAGAGGGTACCTACGAGCAGTACTTC.

There are a few counts of this clonotype. The genes are TRBV27 and TRBJ2-2; 7 bases fit TRBD2. CDR1 and CDR2 (germline): MNHEY, SMNVEV (reference sequence). This CDR3 comprises 15 residues. The trim removed 5 bases at V and 4 bases at J, leaving 7 bases unmatched. The CDR3 DNA follows: TGTGCCAGCAGTCGATGGACTAGTGGCACCGGGGAGCTGTTTTTT. This codes for CASSRWTSGTGELFF.

This clonotype was detected ten times or more. CDR3 in DNA: TGTGCCAGCAGTCCCCCGCCGGGACAGGGGGCGTATGAGACCCAGTACTTC. This codes for CASSPPPGQGAYETQYF. V is TRBV12-3 or TRBV12-4 and J is TRBJ2-5; 12 positions match TRBD1. This CDR3 region has 17 residues. Germline trimming cut 5 bases from V and 5 bases from J; bases unmatched to any gene: 12.

The chain joins TRBV24-1 to TRBJ1-2, with 7 nucleotides matching TRBD1. Germline CDR1 KGHDR, CDR2 SFDVKD. After removal of 7 bases from V and 2 bases from J, the junction contained 0 bases not matched to a gene. This CDR3 contains 12 residues. In DNA form, the CDR3 reads TGTGCCACCAGGGACAGGAACTATGGCTACACCTTC. Translated: CATRDRNYGYTF.

The sample holds one count of this clonotype. The chain carries TRBV11-1 and TRBJ2-1, with D uncertain. Germline V CDR1 and CDR2: SGHAT, FQDESV (reference sequence). Trimming stripped 3 bases from V and 7 bases from J, with 19 bases between. The CDR3 consists of 16 residues. CDR3 in amino acids: CASSLSRVVAGNEQFF. Written as DNA, the CDR3 is TGTGCCAGCAGCTTGTCCCGGGTGGTAGCTGGGAATGAGCAGTTCTTC.

This clonotype was recorded many times. CDR3: CASSLWSSGDAYEQYF. CDR3 coding DNA: TGCGCCAGCAGCCTGTGGTCTAGCGGGGACGCCTACGAGCAGTACTTC. The rearrangement links TRBV5-1 to TRBJ2-7; 9 nucleotides align to TRBD2. Germline V gives CDR1 SGHRS, CDR2 YFSETQ. V was clipped by 4 bases and J by 2 bases; unmatched bases: 10. The CDR3 is made up of 16 amino acids.

The chain is built from TRBV7-9 and TRBJ2-3; D is unclear. CDR3 length: 17 amino acids. In germline, CDR1 is SEHNR, CDR2 FQNEAQ (reference sequence). Trimming left V 2 bases short and J 0 bases short, with 15 bases between. In nucleotides, the CDR3 is TGTGCCAGCAGCTTAAGTTGGTGGGATCAGAGCACAGATACGCAGTATTTT. Translation: CASSLSWWDQSTDTQYF.

The sample holds a few counts of this clonotype. This sequence joins TRBV3-1 and TRBJ1-3; 9 nucleotides agree with TRBD1. Germline values: CDR1 LGHDT, CDR2 YNNKEL (reference sequence). CDR3 length equals 15 residues. V was clipped by 0 bases and J by 11 bases; unmatched bases: 8. CDR3 sequence: CASSQEGTGISAIYF. The CDR3 DNA reads as TGTGCCAGCAGCCAAGAAGGGACAGGGATCAGTGCCATATATTTT.

V and J are TRBV7-2 and TRBJ2-7; possible D gene TRBD2, 5 bases. This CDR3 region has 13 residues. Germline-derived CDR1 and CDR2 are SGHTA and FQGNSA. V was cut by 8 bases and J by 7 bases, with 18 bases left in between. The CDR3, as DNA: TGTGCCAGCCGGACCCAAGGGAGAGGTGAGCAGTACTTC. It specifies CASRTQGRGEQYF.

Only a few counts were recorded for this clonotype. The chain couples TRBV12-5 to TRBJ2-2; 10 bases align to TRBD2. CDR3 size: 15 residues. The ends lost 2 bases at V and 7 bases at J; junction bases unmatched: 4. CDR1 is LGHNT, CDR2 FRNRAP, per germline. Written as DNA, the CDR3 is TGTGCTAGTGGTTTGCTACCTAGCGGGGGCGGGGAGCTGTTTTTT. Its translation is CASGLLPSGGGELFF.

In this sample, this clonotype turned up many times. The chain employs TRBV12-3 or TRBV12-4 and TRBJ2-2; D possibly corresponds to TRBD1 (6 bases). The CDR3 is made up of 12 amino acids. The V end lost 8 bases, the J end lost 6 bases, and 10 bases lay between the germline ends. CDR3 amino acids: CASQQGAGELFF. The CDR3 region has the DNA TGTGCCAGCCAACAGGGAGCCGGGGAGCTGTTTTTT.

This clonotype was counted a few times. The chain is built from TRBV28 and TRBJ2-3; 12 bases match TRBD1. J lost 4 bases, V lost 4 bases, and 3 bases had no gene match. Per the germline V gene, CDR1 is MDHEN and CDR2 is SYDVKM. This CDR3 comprises 15 residues. CDR3 amino acids: CASSSGTGGPDTQYF. CDR3 DNA sequence: TGTGCCAGCAGTTCCGGGACAGGGGGCCCAGATACGCAGTATTTT. Drawing the rest from reference TRBV28 and TRBJ2-3, the complete variable domain is DVKVTQSSRYLVKRTGEKVFLECVQDMDHENMFWYRQDPGLGLRLIYFSYDVKMKEKGDIPEGYSVSREKKERFSLILESASTNQTSMYLCASSSGTGGPDTQYFGPGTRLTVL.

This clonotype was recorded a few times. The chain is built from TRBV7-9 and TRBJ2-7; 7 bases fit TRBD2. The germline V gene encodes CDR1 SEHNR and CDR2 FQNEAQ (reference sequence). V shed 3 bases and J 2 bases; nucleotides not matched to a gene: 7. The CDR3 has 15 amino acids. As DNA, the CDR3 is TGTGCCAGCAGCTTGCTAGCGGCCGGCGCCTACGAGCAGTACTTC. Its translation: CASSLLAAGAYEQYF.

This clonotype was seen only a few times. This chain connects TRBV12-3 or TRBV12-4 to TRBJ1-3; D gene unclear. CDR3 length: 15 amino acids. Trimming took 6 bases from V and 0 from J, leaving 12 bases between them. The CDR3 is CASRGVWDSGNTIYF. In DNA, the CDR3 is TGTGCCAGCAGGGGCGTGTGGGACTCTGGAAACACCATATATTTT.

This clonotype was observed a few times. The J gene is TRBJ1-1, the V gene TRBV19; tentative D call: TRBD1 (5 bases). With 1 base removed from V and 4 bases from J, the gap between germline ends came to 13 bases. Germline loops: CDR1 LNHDA, CDR2 SQIVND (reference sequence). The CDR3 totals 15 residues. The CDR3 sequence is CASSIGPGRATEAFF. The CDR3 DNA reads as TGTGCCAGTAGTATAGGTCCAGGGAGGGCCACTGAAGCTTTCTTT.